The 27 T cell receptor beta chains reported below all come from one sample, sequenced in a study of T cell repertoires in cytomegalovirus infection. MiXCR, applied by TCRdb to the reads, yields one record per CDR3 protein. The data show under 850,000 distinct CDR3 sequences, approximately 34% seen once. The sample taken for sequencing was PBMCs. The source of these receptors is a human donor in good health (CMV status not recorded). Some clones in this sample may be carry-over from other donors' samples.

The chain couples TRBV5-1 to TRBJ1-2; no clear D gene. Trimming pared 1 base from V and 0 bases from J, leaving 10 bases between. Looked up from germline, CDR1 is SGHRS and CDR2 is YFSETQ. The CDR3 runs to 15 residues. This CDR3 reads CASSLRPWANYGYTF. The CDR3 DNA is TGCGCCAGCAGCTTGAGGCCGTGGGCTAACTATGGCTACACCTTC.

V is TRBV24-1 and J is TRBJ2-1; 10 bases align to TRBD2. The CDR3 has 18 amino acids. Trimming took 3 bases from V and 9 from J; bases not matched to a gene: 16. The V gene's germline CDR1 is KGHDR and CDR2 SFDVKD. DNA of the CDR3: TGTGCCACCAGTGATACTTATACCTCTAGCGGGAGTATGGGTGAGCAGTTCTTC. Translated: CATSDTYTSSGSMGEQFF.

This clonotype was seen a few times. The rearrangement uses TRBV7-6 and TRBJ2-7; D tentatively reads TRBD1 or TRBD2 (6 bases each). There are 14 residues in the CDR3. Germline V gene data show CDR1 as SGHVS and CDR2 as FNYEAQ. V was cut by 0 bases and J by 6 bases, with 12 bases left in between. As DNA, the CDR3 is TGTGCCAGCAGCTTAGCGCTGGGGGGCTCCGAGCAGTACTTC. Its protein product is CASSLALGGSEQYF. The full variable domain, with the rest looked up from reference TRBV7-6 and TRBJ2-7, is GAGVSQSPRYKVTKRGQDVALRCDPISGHVSLYWYRQALGQGPEFLTYFNYEAQQDKSGLPNDRFSAERPEGSISTLTIQRTEQRDSAMYRCASSLALGGSEQYFGPGTRLTVT.

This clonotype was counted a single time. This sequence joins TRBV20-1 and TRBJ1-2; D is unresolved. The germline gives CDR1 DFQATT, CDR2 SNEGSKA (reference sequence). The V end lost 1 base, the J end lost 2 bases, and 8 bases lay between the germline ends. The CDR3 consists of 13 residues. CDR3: CSARGTENYGYTF. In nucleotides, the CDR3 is TGCAGTGCTAGAGGCACAGAGAACTATGGCTACACCTTC.

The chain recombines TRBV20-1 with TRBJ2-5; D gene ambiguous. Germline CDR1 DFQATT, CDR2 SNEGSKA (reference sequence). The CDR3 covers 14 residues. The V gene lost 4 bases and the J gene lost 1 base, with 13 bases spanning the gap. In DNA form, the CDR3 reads TGCAGTGCTATATCCTACCACGGCCAAGAGACCCAGTACTTC. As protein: CSAISYHGQETQYF.

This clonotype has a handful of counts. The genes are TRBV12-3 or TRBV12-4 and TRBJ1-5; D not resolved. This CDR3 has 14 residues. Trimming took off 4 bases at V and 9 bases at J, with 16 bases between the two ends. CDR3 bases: TGTGCCAGCAGTTCGGACCGGTGGCTACGGCCCCAGCATTTT. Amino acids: CASSSDRWLRPQHF.

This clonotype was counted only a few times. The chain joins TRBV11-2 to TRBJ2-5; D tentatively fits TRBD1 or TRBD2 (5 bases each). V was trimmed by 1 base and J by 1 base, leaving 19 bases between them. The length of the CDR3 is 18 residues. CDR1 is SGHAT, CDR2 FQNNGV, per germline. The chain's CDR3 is CASSLGGTDGGFQETQYF. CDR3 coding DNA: TGTGCCAGCAGCTTAGGAGGGACGGACGGAGGCTTCCAAGAGACCCAGTACTTC.

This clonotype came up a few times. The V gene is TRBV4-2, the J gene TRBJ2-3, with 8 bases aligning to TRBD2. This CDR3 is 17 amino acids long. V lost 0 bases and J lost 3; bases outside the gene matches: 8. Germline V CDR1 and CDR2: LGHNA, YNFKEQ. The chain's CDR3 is CASSQDQGTSLTDTQYF. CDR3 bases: TGTGCCAGCAGCCAAGATCAAGGGACTAGTTTGACAGATACGCAGTATTTT.

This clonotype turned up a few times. DNA of the CDR3: TGTGCCAGCTCCCGCTTCGACAGAGTCGAAACAGATACGCAGTATTTT. As protein: CASSRFDRVETDTQYF. The chain couples TRBV18 to TRBJ2-3, with D possibly matching TRBD1 (5 bases). Germline V lookup: CDR1 KGHSH, CDR2 LQKENI. The CDR3 is 16 amino acids. V shed 6 bases and J shed 3 bases, with 19 bases lying between them.

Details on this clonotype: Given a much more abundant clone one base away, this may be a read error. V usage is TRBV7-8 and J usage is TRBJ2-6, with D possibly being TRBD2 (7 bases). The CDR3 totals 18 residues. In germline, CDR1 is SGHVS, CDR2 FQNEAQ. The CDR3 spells CASSLGGWGGSGANVLNF. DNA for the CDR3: TGTGCCAGCAGCTTGGGGGGTTGGGGGGGCTCTGGGGCCAACGTCCTGAATTTC.

The CDR3 spells CASSLHSGKAYEQYF. Written as DNA, the CDR3 is TGCGCCAGCAGCTTACATTCCGGGAAAGCCTACGAGCAGTACTTC. This sequence joins TRBV5-1 and TRBJ2-7; tentatively, D is TRBD2 (5 bases). The CDR3 length is 15 residues. CDR1 and CDR2 from the germline V gene are SGHRS and YFSETQ. V gave up 2 bases and J gave up 2 bases, with 14 bases separating them.

The CDR3 is CATSTKTGGANEKLFF. DNA of the CDR3: TGTGCCACCAGCACCAAGACAGGGGGAGCTAATGAAAAACTGTTTTTT. The genes are TRBV15 and TRBJ1-4, with 9 bases lining up with TRBD1. From germline, CDR1 is LNHNV and CDR2 YYDKDF (reference sequence). The length of the CDR3 is 16 residues. J gave up 3 bases and V 4 bases, and 6 bases lay outside the gene matches.

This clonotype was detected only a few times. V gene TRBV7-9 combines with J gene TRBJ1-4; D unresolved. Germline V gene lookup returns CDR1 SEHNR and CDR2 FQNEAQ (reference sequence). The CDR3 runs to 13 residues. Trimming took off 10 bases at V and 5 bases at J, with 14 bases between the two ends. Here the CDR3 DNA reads TGTGCCACGACGGGAGGACGAAATGAAAAACTGTTTTTT. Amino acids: CATTGGRNEKLFF.

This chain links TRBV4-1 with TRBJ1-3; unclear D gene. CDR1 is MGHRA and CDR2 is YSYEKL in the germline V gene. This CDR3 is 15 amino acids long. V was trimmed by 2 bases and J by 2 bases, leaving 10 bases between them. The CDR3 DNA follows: TGCGCCAGCAGCCAATACGCCGGGACTGGAAACACCATATATTTT. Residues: CASSQYAGTGNTIYF.

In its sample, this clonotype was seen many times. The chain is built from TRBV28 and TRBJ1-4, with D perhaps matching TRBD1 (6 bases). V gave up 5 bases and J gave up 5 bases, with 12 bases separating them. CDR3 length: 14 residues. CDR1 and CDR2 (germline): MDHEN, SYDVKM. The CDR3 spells CASSSDDRNEKLFF. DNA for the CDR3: TGTGCCAGCAGTAGCGATGACAGGAATGAAAAACTGTTTTTT.

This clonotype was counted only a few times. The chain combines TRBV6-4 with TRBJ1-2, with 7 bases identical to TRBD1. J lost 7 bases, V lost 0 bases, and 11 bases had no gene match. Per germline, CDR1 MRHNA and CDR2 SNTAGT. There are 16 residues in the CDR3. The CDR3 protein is CASSDSTVNRGGGYTF. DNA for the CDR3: TGTGCCAGCAGTGACTCTACCGTAAACAGGGGCGGTGGCTACACCTTC.

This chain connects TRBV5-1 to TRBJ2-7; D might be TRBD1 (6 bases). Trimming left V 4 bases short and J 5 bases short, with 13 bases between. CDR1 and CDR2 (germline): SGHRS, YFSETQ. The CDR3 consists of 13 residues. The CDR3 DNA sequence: TGCGCCAGCAGCCAGACAGGTTCGCACGAGCAGTACTTC. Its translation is CASSQTGSHEQYF.

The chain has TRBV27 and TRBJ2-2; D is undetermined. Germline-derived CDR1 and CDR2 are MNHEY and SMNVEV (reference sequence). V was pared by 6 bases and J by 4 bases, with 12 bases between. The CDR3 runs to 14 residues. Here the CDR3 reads CASSRQDPTGELFF. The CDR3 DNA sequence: TGTGCCAGCAGCCGGCAGGATCCCACCGGGGAGCTGTTTTTT.

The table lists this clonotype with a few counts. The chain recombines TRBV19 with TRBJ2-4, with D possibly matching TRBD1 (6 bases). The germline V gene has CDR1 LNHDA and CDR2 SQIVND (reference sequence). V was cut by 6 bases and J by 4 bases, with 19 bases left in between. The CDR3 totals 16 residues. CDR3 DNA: TGTGCCAGTAGCCTGAAGGACAGCCTTACTAAAAACATTCAGTACTTC. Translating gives CASSLKDSLTKNIQYF.

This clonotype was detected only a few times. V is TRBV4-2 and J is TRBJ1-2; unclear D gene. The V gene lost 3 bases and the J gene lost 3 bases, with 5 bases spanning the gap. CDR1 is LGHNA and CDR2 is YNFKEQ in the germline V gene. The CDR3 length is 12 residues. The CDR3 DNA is TGTGCCAGCAGCCACCCCGACTATGGCTACACCTTC. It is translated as CASSHPDYGYTF.

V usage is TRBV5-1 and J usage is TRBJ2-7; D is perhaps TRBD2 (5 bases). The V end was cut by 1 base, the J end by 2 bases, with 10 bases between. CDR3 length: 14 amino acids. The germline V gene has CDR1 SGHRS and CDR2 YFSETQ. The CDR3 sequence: CASSLRLATYEQYF. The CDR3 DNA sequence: TGCGCCAGCAGCTTGCGGCTAGCAACCTACGAGCAGTACTTC. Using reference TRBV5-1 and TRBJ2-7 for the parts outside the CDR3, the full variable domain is KAGVTQTPRYLIKTRGQQVTLSCSPISGHRSVSWYQQTPGQGLQFLFEYFSETQRNKGNFPGRFSGRQFSNSRSEMNVSTLELGDSALYLCASSLRLATYEQYFGPGTRLTVT.

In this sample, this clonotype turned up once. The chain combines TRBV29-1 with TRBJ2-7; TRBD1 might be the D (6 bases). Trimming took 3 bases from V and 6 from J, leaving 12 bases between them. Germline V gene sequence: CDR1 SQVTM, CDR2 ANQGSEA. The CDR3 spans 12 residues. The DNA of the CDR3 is TGCAGCGTTGAGCTGGGGGCAGGCGAGCAGTACTTC. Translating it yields CSVELGAGEQYF.

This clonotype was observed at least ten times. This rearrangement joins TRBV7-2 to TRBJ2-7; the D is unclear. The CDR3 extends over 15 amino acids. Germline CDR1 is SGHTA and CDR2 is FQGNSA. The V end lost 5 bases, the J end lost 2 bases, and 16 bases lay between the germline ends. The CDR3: CASSPVGQATYEQYF. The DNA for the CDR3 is TGTGCCAGCAGCCCCGTAGGCCAGGCGACCTACGAGCAGTACTTC.

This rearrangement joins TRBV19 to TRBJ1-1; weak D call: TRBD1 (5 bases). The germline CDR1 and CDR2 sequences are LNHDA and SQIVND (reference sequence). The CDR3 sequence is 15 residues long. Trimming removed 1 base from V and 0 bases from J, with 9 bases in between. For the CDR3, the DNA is TGTGCCAGTAGTATAGGGGGCAAACTGAACACTGAAGCTTTCTTT. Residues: CASSIGGKLNTEAFF.

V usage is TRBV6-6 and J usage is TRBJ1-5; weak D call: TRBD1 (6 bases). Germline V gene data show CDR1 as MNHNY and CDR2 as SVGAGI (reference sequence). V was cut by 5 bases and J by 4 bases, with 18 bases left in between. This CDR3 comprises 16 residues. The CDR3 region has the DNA TGTGCCAGCAGTGATACACGGGACAACCCGAATCAGCCCCAGCATTTT. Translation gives CASSDTRDNPNQPQHF.

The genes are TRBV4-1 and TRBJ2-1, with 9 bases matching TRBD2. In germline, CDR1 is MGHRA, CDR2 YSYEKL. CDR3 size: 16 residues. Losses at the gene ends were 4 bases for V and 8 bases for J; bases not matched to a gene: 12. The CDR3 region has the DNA TGCGCCAGCAGCCCCCTTGAGGCGGGGGGGCGCGATGAGCAGTTCTTC. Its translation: CASSPLEAGGRDEQFF.

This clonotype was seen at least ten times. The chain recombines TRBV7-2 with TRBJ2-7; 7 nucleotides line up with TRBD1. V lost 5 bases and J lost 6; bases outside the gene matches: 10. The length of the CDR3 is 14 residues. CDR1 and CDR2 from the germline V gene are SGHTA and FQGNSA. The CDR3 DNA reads TGTGCCAGCAGCCTAGGGGGCATTAACGCCGAGCAGTACTTC. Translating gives CASSLGGINAEQYF.